Listed below are T cell receptor beta chains from one sample, sequenced in a study of blood T cells in healthy people across ages. TCRdb fed the 5' RACE reads into MiXCR, producing one record per CDR3 protein. Counted here are 1.8 million or so distinct CDR3 sequences, about two fifths occurring once; the ten biggest clones make up 23%. Sequencing input: blood. The receptors originated from a human donor in good health. Each CDR3 is given with its conserved first and last residue. Each record gives: D gene, J gene, clone size, V gene, CDR3 DNA, CDR3 protein. The D gene is left open where the match is weak. The listing skips clone size in some rows; elsewhere it reads once, few, many or a size class.

D: TRBD1; J: TRBJ2-5; size: many; V: TRBV20-1; DNA: TGCAGTGCTGGGGACAGTGGGGAAGAGACCCAGTACTTC; CDR3: CSAGDSGEETQYF
D: TRBD2; J: TRBJ2-5; size: -; V: TRBV12-3/TRBV12-4; DNA: TGTGCCGGCAGTTTATTTGGTGGGGGGGAAGAGCAAGAGACCCAGTACTTC; CDR3: CAGSLFGGGEEQETQYF
D: -; J: TRBJ1-4; size: -; V: TRBV20-1; DNA: TGCAGTGCTAGGCCCCAGAAGCGTCGGGGGAAACTGTTTTTT; CDR3: CSARPQKRRGKLFF
D: TRBD2; J: TRBJ2-3; size: -; V: TRBV20-1; DNA: TGCAGTGCTAGTATTCTAGCGGGGGTTGGAGATACGCAGTATTTT; CDR3: CSASILAGVGDTQYF
D: -; J: TRBJ1-1; size: -; V: TRBV12-3/TRBV12-4; DNA: TGTGCCAGCATCCCTGGGAGCGCTGAAGCTTTCTTT; CDR3: CASIPGSAEAFF
D: -; J: TRBJ2-2; size: -; V: TRBV20-1; DNA: TGCAGTGCTAGAGATGCGAGGGAGAACACCGGGGAGCTGTTTTTT; CDR3: CSARDARENTGELFF
D: -; J: TRBJ2-5; size: -; V: TRBV20-1; DNA: TGCAGTGCTAAAAGGGGGGGAGGAGAGACCCAGTACTTC; CDR3: CSAKRGGGETQYF
D: -; J: TRBJ2-7; size: -; V: TRBV6-1; DNA: TGTGCCAGCAGTGAAGCCTCCGGCTACGAGCAGTACTTC; CDR3: CASSEASGYEQYF
D: TRBD1; J: TRBJ2-1; size: few; V: TRBV29-1; DNA: TGCAGCGTGGACCGGGACAGCCCCTACAATGAGCAGTTCTTC; CDR3: CSVDRDSPYNEQFF
D: -; J: TRBJ2-1; size: -; V: TRBV19; DNA: TGTGCCAGTAGTATTGCCGACGGACAGCCGCCTTATGAGCAGTTCTTC; CDR3: CASSIADGQPPYEQFF
D: -; J: TRBJ1-2; size: few; V: TRBV15; DNA: TGTGCCACCAGCAGAGGCCCGGACCCTTATAGCTATGGCTACACCTTC; CDR3: CATSRGPDPYSYGYTF
D: -; J: TRBJ2-2; size: -; V: TRBV7-2; DNA: TGTGCCAGCAGCCCCCCAGGCGGGGCGGGGACCGGGGAGCTGTTTTTT; CDR3: CASSPPGGAGTGELFF
D: TRBD1; J: TRBJ1-6; size: -; V: TRBV5-6; DNA: TGTGCCAGCCAAAGGGACAGGCATAATTCACCCCTCCACTTT; CDR3: CASQRDRHNSPLHF
D: TRBD2; J: TRBJ2-3; size: -; V: TRBV9; DNA: TGTGCCAGCAGCGAAAATCTAGCGGGGGACACAGATACGCAGTATTTT; CDR3: CASSENLAGDTDTQYF
D: TRBD2; J: TRBJ2-1; size: -; V: TRBV3-1; DNA: TGTGCCAGCAGCCAAGGCGGGGGGCCCCACAATGAGCAGTTCTTC; CDR3: CASSQGGGPHNEQFF
D: TRBD1; J: TRBJ2-3; size: once; V: TRBV10-3; DNA: TGTGCCATCAGTGAAGTAAGCGGAGAAGACAGGGGGCACGATACGCAGTATTTT; CDR3: CAISEVSGEDRGHDTQYF
D: -; J: TRBJ2-1; size: -; V: TRBV5-1; DNA: TGCGCCAGCAGCTTGGCCAACCAGCGACAAGAGACCCAGTTCTTC; CDR3: CASSLANQRQETQFF
D: -; J: TRBJ2-5; size: few; V: TRBV29-1; DNA: TGCAGCGTTGAGGTATCCGGGACCCAGTACTTC; CDR3: CSVEVSGTQYF
D: -; J: TRBJ2-3; size: -; V: TRBV27; DNA: TGTGCCAGCAACCATCGGGGGTCAGCAGATACGCAGTATTTT; CDR3: CASNHRGSADTQYF
D: TRBD1; J: TRBJ2-4; size: -; V: TRBV10-3; DNA: TGTGCCATCAGTGAGTCGGGACAGGGCTTAGTGGAGCAGTACTTC; CDR3: CAISESGQGLVEQYF
D: -; J: TRBJ1-1; size: -; V: TRBV4-2; DNA: TGTGCCAGCAGCCGGACTACAAATAACACTGAAGCTTTCTTT; CDR3: CASSRTTNNTEAFF
D: TRBD1; J: TRBJ2-1; size: -; V: TRBV28; DNA: TGTGCCGGCAGTTTATCCGGGACAGGGGCACAGAATGAGCAGTTCTTC; CDR3: CAGSLSGTGAQNEQFF
D: TRBD2; J: TRBJ2-1; size: -; V: TRBV7-3; DNA: TGTGCCAGCAACCGCGTAGCGGGAGGGGACAATGAGCAGTTCTTC; CDR3: CASNRVAGGDNEQFF
D: -; J: TRBJ1-1; size: -; V: TRBV6-5; DNA: TGTGCCAGCAGTTACTCGACCAGGGACACTGAAGCTTTCTTT; CDR3: CASSYSTRDTEAFF
D: -; J: TRBJ2-7; size: -; V: TRBV7-2; DNA: TGTGCCAGCAGCGCCACCAGGGGACCCTACGAGCAGTACTTC; CDR3: CASSATRGPYEQYF
D: TRBD2; J: TRBJ2-5; size: few; V: TRBV30; DNA: TGTGCCTGGAGTGTACTAGCGGGGGAGACCCAGTACTTC; CDR3: CAWSVLAGETQYF
D: -; J: TRBJ1-6; size: -; V: TRBV27; DNA: TGTGCCAGCAGTTTATACCCGACGGAACGTAATTCACCCCTCCACTTT; CDR3: CASSLYPTERNSPLHF
D: -; J: TRBJ1-2; size: few; V: TRBV28; DNA: TGTGCCAGCAGTTACGAGACGAACTATGGCTACACCTTC; CDR3: CASSYETNYGYTF
D: TRBD2; J: TRBJ2-7; size: many; V: TRBV6-2/TRBV6-3; DNA: TGTGCCAGCAGTTACTCCACTCCTAGCGGGGGAACCTACGAGCAGTACTTC; CDR3: CASSYSTPSGGTYEQYF
D: -; J: TRBJ1-1; size: -; V: TRBV29-1; DNA: TGCAGCGGCCGCCGCGAGGTAAACACTGAAGCTTTCTTT; CDR3: CSGRREVNTEAFF
D: TRBD1; J: TRBJ2-7; size: few; V: TRBV10-3; DNA: TGTGCCATCGGGACAGGCCAATTCTACGAGCAGTACTTC; CDR3: CAIGTGQFYEQYF
D: TRBD2; J: TRBJ2-1; size: -; V: TRBV5-1; DNA: TGCGCCAGCAGCTTGGGGACTAGCGGGGGGGCCCATGAGCAGTTCTTC; CDR3: CASSLGTSGGAHEQFF
D: TRBD2; J: TRBJ2-5; size: few; V: TRBV7-2; DNA: TGTGCCAGCAGCTTATGGTTCGCTGGCGGGGGGGCCGGTGAGACCCAGTACTTC; CDR3: CASSLWFAGGGAGETQYF
D: -; J: TRBJ1-1; size: few; V: TRBV12-3/TRBV12-4; DNA: TGTGCCAGCAGTCGAGGGGGGGAAGAGGAAGCTTTCTTT; CDR3: CASSRGGEEEAFF
D: -; J: TRBJ2-5; size: -; V: TRBV4-2; DNA: TGTGCCAGCAGCCCCCCGCCTACGGAGACACAAGAGACCCAGTACTTC; CDR3: CASSPPPTETQETQYF
D: -; J: TRBJ1-1; size: -; V: TRBV12-3/TRBV12-4; DNA: TGTGCCAGCAGAGATACAGGGCTTCCGCGCACTGAAGCTTTCTTT; CDR3: CASRDTGLPRTEAFF
D: TRBD2; J: TRBJ2-1; size: -; V: TRBV27; DNA: TGTGCCAGCAGTAACGGGGGGGCCTGGAATGAGCAGTTCTTC; CDR3: CASSNGGAWNEQFF
D: TRBD2; J: TRBJ2-5; size: few; V: TRBV7-2; DNA: TGTGCCAGCAGCTTCCCGCGGGGGGGCGTGGAGACCCAGTACTTC; CDR3: CASSFPRGGVETQYF
D: TRBD2; J: TRBJ2-5; size: -; V: TRBV6-6; DNA: TGTGCCAGCAGAGACACCAAGCGGGGGGGCAGTGAGACCCAGTACTTC; CDR3: CASRDTKRGGSETQYF
D: -; J: TRBJ1-3; size: few; V: TRBV7-6; DNA: TGTGCCAGCAGCTTAGAACCGAGTCAATTCTCTGGAAACACCATATATTTT; CDR3: CASSLEPSQFSGNTIYF
D: -; J: TRBJ2-7; size: -; V: TRBV10-3; DNA: TGTGCCATCAGTGAGGCCCGGGACCGACCCTACGAGCAGTACTTC; CDR3: CAISEARDRPYEQYF
D: TRBD1; J: TRBJ2-1; size: few; V: TRBV20-1; DNA: TGCAGTGCTGCCCGGACAGGGGGCTTGGTGTACAATGAGCAGTTCTTC; CDR3: CSAARTGGLVYNEQFF
D: -; J: TRBJ1-1; size: few; V: TRBV20-1; DNA: TGCAGTGCCAATCCGGGTCGCCCGAACACTGAAGCTTTCTTT; CDR3: CSANPGRPNTEAFF
D: TRBD2; J: TRBJ2-5; size: -; V: TRBV7-2; DNA: TGTGCCAGCAGCTTTCAGCGGGGGAAAGGAGAGACCCAGTACTTC; CDR3: CASSFQRGKGETQYF
D: -; J: TRBJ1-6; size: -; V: TRBV18; DNA: TGTGCCAGCTCACTGGGAAGGGCGCAACTTAGGTCACCCCTCCACTTT; CDR3: CASSLGRAQLRSPLHF
D: TRBD2; J: TRBJ2-5; size: few; V: TRBV5-1; DNA: TGCGCCAGCAGCCTACGACCGACTAGCGGGGCCCCAGAGACCCAGTACTTC; CDR3: CASSLRPTSGAPETQYF
D: -; J: TRBJ1-2; size: few; V: TRBV30; DNA: TGTGCCTGGAGTTGGGGTGCCCTAGGTGGCCACACCTTC; CDR3: CAWSWGALGGHTF
D: TRBD2; J: TRBJ2-5; size: many; V: TRBV4-2; DNA: TGTGCCAGCAGCCAAGGACTAGCAGAAGAGACCCAGTACTTC; CDR3: CASSQGLAEETQYF
D: TRBD2; J: TRBJ2-7; size: -; V: TRBV4-1; DNA: TGCGCCAGCAGCCGCCTACTAGCGGTCCCCTACGAGCAGTACTTC; CDR3: CASSRLLAVPYEQYF
D: TRBD1; J: TRBJ2-7; size: -; V: TRBV10-2; DNA: TGCGCCAGTCTGACAGGGACGGGGGAGCAGTACTTC; CDR3: CASLTGTGEQYF
D: -; J: TRBJ1-4; size: few; V: TRBV29-1; DNA: TGCAGCGCTTGGACAGCTAATGAAAAACTGTTTTTT; CDR3: CSAWTANEKLFF
D: -; J: TRBJ2-5; size: once; V: TRBV3-1; DNA: TGTGCCAGCAGCCAAGCGCTAAGCCCCCCCCTCGGCCAGTACTTC; CDR3: CASSQALSPPLGQYF
D: TRBD2; J: TRBJ2-3; size: -; V: TRBV7-3; DNA: TGTGCCAGCAGCTCCCGTCCGGGCGGACTAGCAGATACGCAGTATTTT; CDR3: CASSSRPGGLADTQYF
D: TRBD1; J: TRBJ2-7; size: -; V: TRBV14; DNA: TGTGCCAGCAGCCCTTGGGACAGGGTAGACTACGAGCAGTACTTC; CDR3: CASSPWDRVDYEQYF